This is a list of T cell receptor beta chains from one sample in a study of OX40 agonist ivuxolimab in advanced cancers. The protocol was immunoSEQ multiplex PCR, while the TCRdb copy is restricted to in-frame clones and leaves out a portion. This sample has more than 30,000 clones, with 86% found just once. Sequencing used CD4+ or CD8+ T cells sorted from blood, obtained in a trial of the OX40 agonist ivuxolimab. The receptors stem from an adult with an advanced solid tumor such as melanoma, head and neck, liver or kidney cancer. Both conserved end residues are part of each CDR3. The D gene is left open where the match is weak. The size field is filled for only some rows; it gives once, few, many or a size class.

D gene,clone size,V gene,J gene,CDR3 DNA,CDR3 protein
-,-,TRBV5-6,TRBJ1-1,TGTGCCAGTCGCAACTGGGGAGGCACTGAAGCTTTCTTT,CASRNWGGTEAFF
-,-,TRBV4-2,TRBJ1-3,TGTGCCAGCAGCCAAGATAAGGAGCAGGGCGCCCGCTCTGGAAACACCATATATTTT,CASSQDKEQGARSGNTIYF
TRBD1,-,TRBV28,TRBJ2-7,TGTGCCAGCAGTTTGCCCCCAGGGCAGGGGGAGACCTACGAGCAGTACTTC,CASSLPPGQGETYEQYF
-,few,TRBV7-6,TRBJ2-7,TGTGCCAGCAGCGCAGACTACTACGAGCAGTACTTC,CASSADYYEQYF
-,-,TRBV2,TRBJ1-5,TGTGCCAGCAGCGACGTCACAGGGAGGCATCAGCCCCAGCATTTT,CASSDVTGRHQPQHF
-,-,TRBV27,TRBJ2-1,TGTGCCAGCGGCCCCAGCCCCAATGAGCAGTTCTTC,CASGPSPNEQFF
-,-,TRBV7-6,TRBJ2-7,TGTGCCAGCAGCTTACCCGGGTACGAGCAGTACTTC,CASSLPGYEQYF
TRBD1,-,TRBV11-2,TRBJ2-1,TGTGCCAGCAGCTTAGGCCCCGGGACAGGGTTTAATGAGCAGTTCTTC,CASSLGPGTGFNEQFF
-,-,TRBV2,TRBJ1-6,TGTGCCAGCAGTGAAGCGGCCTATAATTCACCCCTCCACTTT,CASSEAAYNSPLHF
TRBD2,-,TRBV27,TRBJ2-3,TGTGCCAGCAGTTTTCTAGCGGGAGGTCCGACAGATACGCAGTATTTT,CASSFLAGGPTDTQYF
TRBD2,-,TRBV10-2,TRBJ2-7,TGCGCCACGTCGGCCTCACCCTGGGCGAGCGGGACCTACGAGCAGTACTTC,CATSASPWASGTYEQYF
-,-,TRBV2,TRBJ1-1,TGTGCCAGCAGTGAACCGGAGGAAGGACTGACGAACACTGAAGCTTTCTTT,CASSEPEEGLTNTEAFF
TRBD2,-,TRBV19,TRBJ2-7,TGTGCCAGTAGTCCGGGGGCGGGAGGTGCCTACGAGCAGTACTTC,CASSPGAGGAYEQYF
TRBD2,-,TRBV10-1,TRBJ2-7,TGCGCCAGCAGTGACGGGCTAGCGGGGTCGAGCTCCTACGAGCAGTACTTC,CASSDGLAGSSSYEQYF
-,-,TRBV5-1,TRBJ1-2,TGCGCCAGCAGCATCGGGACCCATGGCTACACCTTC,CASSIGTHGYTF
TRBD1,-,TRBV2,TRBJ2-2,TGTGCCAGCAGTGGGGGACAGGAAGGGAACACCGGGGAGCTGTTTTTT,CASSGGQEGNTGELFF
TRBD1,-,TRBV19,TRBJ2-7,TGTGCCAGTAGTATGACAGGGTTATACGAGCAGTACTTC,CASSMTGLYEQYF
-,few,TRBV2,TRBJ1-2,TGTGCCAGCAGTGAAAGGTACTACACCTTC,CASSERYYTF
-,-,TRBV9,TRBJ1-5,TGTGCCAGCAGCCCAGCGGATAGCAATCAGCCCCAGCATTTT,CASSPADSNQPQHF
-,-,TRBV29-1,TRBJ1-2,TGCAGCGTTGGGGCACAAAACCCCTTC,CSVGAQNPF
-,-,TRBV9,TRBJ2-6,TGTGCCAGCAGCACTACTGGGGCCAACGTCCTGACTTTC,CASSTTGANVLTF
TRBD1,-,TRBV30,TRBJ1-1,TGTGCCTGGAGGGCCGACAGGGGGTCTGTCACTGAAGCTTTCTTT,CAWRADRGSVTEAFF
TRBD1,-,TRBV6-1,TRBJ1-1,TGTGCCAGCACAGAGGGGGCGAACACTGAAGCTTTCTTT,CASTEGANTEAFF
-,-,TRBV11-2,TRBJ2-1,TGTGCCAGCAGCTTTGGTCGTGGGAATGAGCAGTTCTTC,CASSFGRGNEQFF
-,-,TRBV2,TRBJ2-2,TGTGCCAGCAGGGAGCCGTTCGCGAACACCGGGGAGCTGTTTTTT,CASREPFANTGELFF
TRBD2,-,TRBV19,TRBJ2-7,TGTGCCAGCCACCCTAGCGGGAGTCCCTACGAGCAGTACTTC,CASHPSGSPYEQYF
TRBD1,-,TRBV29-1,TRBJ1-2,TGCAGCGTTGACCTGACAGGGGGCTATGGCTACACCTTC,CSVDLTGGYGYTF
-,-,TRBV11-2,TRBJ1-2,TGTGCCAGCAGCTTAGATCCGGCGGCAGACCCTAACTATGGCTACACCTTC,CASSLDPAADPNYGYTF
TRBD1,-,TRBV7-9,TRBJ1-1,TGTGCCAGTAACTGGGGACAGGGTGGCACTGAAGCTTTCTTT,CASNWGQGGTEAFF
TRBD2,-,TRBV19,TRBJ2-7,TGTGCCACCGGGACTAGCGGGAGCCTGCTTACAAACGAGCAGTACTTC,CATGTSGSLLTNEQYF
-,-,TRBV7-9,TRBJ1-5,TGTGCCAGCAGCGATCAGGGGTCCGCCAATCAGCCCCAGCATTTT,CASSDQGSANQPQHF
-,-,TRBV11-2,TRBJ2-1,TGTGCCAGCAGCTTAGGCGGGACGGAGCAGTTCTTC,CASSLGGTEQFF
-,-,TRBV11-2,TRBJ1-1,TGTGCCAGCAGCCCCAGGTCCGACACTGAAGCTTTCTTT,CASSPRSDTEAFF
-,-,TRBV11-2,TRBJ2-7,TGTGCCAGCAGCTTAGACGCAGGGCCCTCCCGGGAGCAGTACTTC,CASSLDAGPSREQYF
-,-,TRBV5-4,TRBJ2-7,TGTGCCAGCAGCTCTCGCTACGAGCAGTACTTC,CASSSRYEQYF
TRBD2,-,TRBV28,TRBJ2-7,TGTGCCAGCAGTTTATGCGTGGTGTCCGGGGGGTACGAGCAGTACTTC,CASSLCVVSGGYEQYF
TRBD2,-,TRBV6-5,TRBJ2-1,TGTGCCAGCAGTTATGCCATAGCGGGAGGGCCGTATGAGCAGTTCTTC,CASSYAIAGGPYEQFF
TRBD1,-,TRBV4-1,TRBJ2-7,TGCGCCAGCAGCCGAGAACCGGGACAGGGGGCCTTAGAGCAGTACTTC,CASSREPGQGALEQYF
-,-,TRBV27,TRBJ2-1,TGTGCCAGCGGTCACTGGGGGGCGCGGATCGATGAGCAGTTCTTC,CASGHWGARIDEQFF
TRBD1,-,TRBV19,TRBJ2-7,TGTGCCAGTAGTATAGGGAGGCCGGGACAGGGGTTCTACGAGCAGTACTTC,CASSIGRPGQGFYEQYF
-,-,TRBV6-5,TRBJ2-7,TGTGCCAGCAGTTGGGTATCTGGGGCCTACGAGCAGTACTTC,CASSWVSGAYEQYF
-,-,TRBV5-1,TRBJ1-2,TGCGCCAGCAGATCGGAGGGATACGGCTATGGCTACACCTTC,CASRSEGYGYGYTF
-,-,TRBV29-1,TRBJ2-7,TGCAGCGTTGAGGGGGACCCGGGGTACGAGCAGTACTTC,CSVEGDPGYEQYF
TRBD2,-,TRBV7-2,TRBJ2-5,TGTGCCAGCAGCAAGGGACTAGCGCAGCAAGAGACCCAGTACTTC,CASSKGLAQQETQYF
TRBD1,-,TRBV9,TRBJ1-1,TGTGCCAGCAGCCCAGTGGATCAGGGGGTCACTGAAGCTTTCTTT,CASSPVDQGVTEAFF
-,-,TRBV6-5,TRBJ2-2,TGTGCCAGCAGTTTTACGGCCGGGGAGCTGTTTTTT,CASSFTAGELFF
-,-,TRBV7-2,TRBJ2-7,TGTGCCAGCAGCTCCGAGGGGGGTGTTAGCTCCTACGAGCAGTACTTC,CASSSEGGVSSYEQYF
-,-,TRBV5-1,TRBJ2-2,TGCGCCAGCAGCAAATATTACGGGACCGGGGAGCTGTTTTTT,CASSKYYGTGELFF